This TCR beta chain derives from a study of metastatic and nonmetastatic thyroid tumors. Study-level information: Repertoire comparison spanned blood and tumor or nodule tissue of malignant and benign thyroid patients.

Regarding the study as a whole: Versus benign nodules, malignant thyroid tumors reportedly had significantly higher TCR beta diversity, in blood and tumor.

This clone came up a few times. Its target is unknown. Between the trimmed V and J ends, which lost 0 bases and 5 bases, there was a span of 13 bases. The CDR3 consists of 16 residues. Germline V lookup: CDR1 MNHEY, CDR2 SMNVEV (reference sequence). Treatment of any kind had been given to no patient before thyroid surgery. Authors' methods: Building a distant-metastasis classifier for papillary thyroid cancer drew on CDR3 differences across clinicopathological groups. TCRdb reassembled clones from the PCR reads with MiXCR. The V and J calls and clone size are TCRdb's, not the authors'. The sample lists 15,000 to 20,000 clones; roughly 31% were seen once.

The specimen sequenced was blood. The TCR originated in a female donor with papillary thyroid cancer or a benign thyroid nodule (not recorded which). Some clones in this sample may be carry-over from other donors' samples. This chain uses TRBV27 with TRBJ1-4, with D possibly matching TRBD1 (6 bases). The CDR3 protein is CASSLSGGRGNEKLFF. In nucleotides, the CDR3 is TGTGCCAGCAGTTTATCGGGGGGCAGGGGAAATGAAAAACTGTTTTTT.